Below, 21 T cell receptor beta chains from the same sample are listed, as sequenced in a study of T cell changes during pregnancy in multiple sclerosis. Profiled with immunoSEQ multiplex PCR; TCRdb holds only in-frame clones, not every one. The table has about 80,000 clones, roughly 94% seen once. Sequenced here: peripheral blood, sampled before pregnancy. The source of these receptors is a female donor with multiple sclerosis, enrolled in a pregnancy study.

This clone was seen just once. The chain employs TRBV5-1 and TRBJ2-1; D possibly corresponds to TRBD1 (5 bases). The V end was cut by 2 bases, the J end by 7 bases, with 19 bases between. This CDR3 comprises 16 residues. Germline values: CDR1 SGHRS, CDR2 YFSETQ. CDR3 loop: CASSFSGQAVGNEQFF. Here the CDR3 DNA reads TGCGCCAGCAGCTTCTCCGGACAAGCAGTGGGTAATGAGCAGTTCTTC.

The sample holds one count of this clone. The chain uses TRBV2 and TRBJ2-2; 16 bases match TRBD2. The CDR3 is 19 residues long. J lost 4 bases, V lost 5 bases, and 10 bases had no gene match. Germline lookup yields CDR1 SNHLY and CDR2 FYNNEI. The CDR3 nucleotides read TGTGCCAGCAGTAGACCGGGACTAGCGGGAGGGCCAGGCACCGGGGAGCTGTTTTTT. It encodes CASSRPGLAGGPGTGELFF. The complete variable domain, with remaining parts taken from reference TRBV2 and TRBJ2-2, reads EPEVTQTPSHQVTQMGQEVILRCVPISNHLYFYWYRQILGQKVEFLVSFYNNEISEKSEIFDDQFSVERPDGSNFTLKIRSTKLEDSAMYFCASSRPGLAGGPGTGELFFGEGSRLTVL.

V usage is TRBV7-9 and J usage is TRBJ1-4; D remains unclear. Trimming took 5 bases from V and 7 from J, leaving 20 bases between them. The CDR3 spans 16 residues. CDR1 is SEHNR and CDR2 is FQNEAQ in the germline V gene (reference sequence). The chain's CDR3 is CASSAGPSGGSEKLFF. CDR3 coding DNA: TGTGCCAGCAGCGCCGGACCTTCGGGAGGGAGTGAAAAACTGTTTTTT.

V gene TRBV6-4 combines with J gene TRBJ2-3, with TRBD2 identical over 15 bases. Per germline, CDR1 MRHNA and CDR2 SNTAGT. The V gene end was trimmed by 6 bases and the J gene end by 9 bases; junction bases not matched to a gene: 7. The CDR3 covers 15 residues. CDR3 region: CASSPGTSGRTTQYF. In nucleotides, the CDR3 is TGTGCCAGCAGCCCCGGGACTAGCGGGAGGACCACGCAGTATTTT.

Regarding this clone: At one end the junction does not follow the germline gene, possibly because of a read error. The V and J genes are TRBV7-7 and TRBJ2-5, with TRBD1 matching over 9 bases. Germline V CDR1 and CDR2: SSHAT, FNYEAQ (reference sequence). The CDR3 runs 16 residues. The CDR3, as DNA: TGTGCTAGCAGCTCAAGACCGGGACAGGGAGTTGGGGGCCAGTACTTC. Translating it yields CASSSRPGQGVGGQYF.

The chain carries TRBV7-8 and TRBJ2-5; no clear D. This CDR3 region has 14 residues. V lost 5 bases, J lost 1 base, and 11 bases lay in between. CDR1 and CDR2 from the germline V gene are SGHVS and FQNEAQ. CDR3 protein: CASSQRRSQETQYF. In DNA, the CDR3 is TGTGCCAGCAGCCAACGACGGAGCCAAGAGACCCAGTACTTC. The full variable domain, its missing parts supplied by reference TRBV7-8 and TRBJ2-5, is GAGVSQSPRYKVAKRGQDVALRCDPISGHVSLFWYQQALGQGPEFLTYFQNEAQLDKSGLPSDRFFAERPEGSVSTLKIQRTQQEDSAVYLCASSQRRSQETQYFGPGTRLLVL.

V is TRBV27 and J is TRBJ1-2, with 9 bases fitting TRBD1. CDR3 size: 14 residues. V lost 4 bases, J lost 4 bases, and 4 bases stayed unmatched. CDR1 is MNHEY and CDR2 is SMNVEV in the germline V gene (reference sequence). The CDR3 loop is CASSWTGEGYGYTF. The CDR3 coding sequence is TGTGCCAGCAGTTGGACAGGGGAGGGCTATGGCTACACCTTC.

The DNA for the CDR3 is TGTGCCAGCAGCCAAGACGTTCCAGGGATCACCGGGGAGCTGTTTTTT. It codes for CASSQDVPGITGELFF. The chain links TRBV14 to TRBJ2-2; a possible D gene is TRBD1 (5 bases). The V gene's germline CDR1 is SGHDN and CDR2 FVKESK. V was cut by 0 bases and J by 4 bases, with 12 bases left in between. The CDR3 extends over 16 amino acids.

This chain links TRBV4-2 with TRBJ1-2, with D possibly being TRBD1 (6 bases). Germline-derived CDR1 and CDR2 are LGHNA and YNFKEQ. Between the trimmed V and J ends, which lost 1 base and 3 bases, there was a span of 9 bases. The CDR3 has 14 amino acids. The chain's CDR3 is CASSQGGLDYGYTF. The CDR3, as DNA: TGTGCCAGCAGCCAAGGGGGGCTTGACTATGGCTACACCTTC.

This chain joins TRBV19 and TRBJ2-1, with unresolved D. Germline assignment: CDR1 LNHDA and CDR2 SQIVND (reference sequence). The CDR3 has 16 amino acids. Trimming cost V 5 bases and J 2 bases, with 16 bases left between them. The CDR3 nucleotides are TGTGCCAGTAGTTTCAACAATATCCCTGCCTACAATGAGCAGTTCTTC. Amino acids: CASSFNNIPAYNEQFF.

The rearrangement uses TRBV28 and TRBJ1-2; a weak D match, TRBD1 (6 bases). Per the germline V gene, CDR1 is MDHEN and CDR2 is SYDVKM. CDR3 length equals 13 residues. Trimming cost V 3 bases and J 7 bases, with 12 bases left between them. The CDR3 DNA reads TGTGCCAGCAGTTTCGGACAGATGCGTGGCTACACCTTC. Translation gives CASSFGQMRGYTF.

The chain combines TRBV4-3 with TRBJ2-2, with TRBD1 matching 7 bases. This CDR3 has 14 amino acids. The germline CDR1 and CDR2 sequences are LGHNA and YSLEER. V trimming: 7 bases; J trimming: 2 bases; junction bases outside the gene matches: 4. CDR3 residues: CASKQGYNTGELFF. Here the CDR3 DNA reads TGCGCCAGCAAACAGGGGTATAACACCGGGGAGCTGTTTTTT.

The chain couples TRBV28 to TRBJ2-7; a possible D gene is TRBD2 (6 bases). The CDR3 is 14 amino acids. Germline assignment: CDR1 MDHEN and CDR2 SYDVKM. Trimming took 2 bases from V and 1 from J, leaving 9 bases between them. The CDR3 is CASSLRGLSYEQYF. The CDR3 DNA reads TGTGCCAGCAGTTTAAGGGGACTTTCCTACGAGCAGTACTTC.

This chain connects TRBV7-2 to TRBJ2-3, with 8 bases matching TRBD1. CDR1 and CDR2 from the germline V gene are SGHTA and FQGNSA. The V gene end was trimmed by 3 bases and the J gene end by 0 bases; junction bases not matched to a gene: 5. The CDR3 is 16 residues long. This CDR3 reads CASSLRYRGSTDTQYF. The CDR3 region has the DNA TGTGCCAGCAGCTTGCGGTACAGGGGGAGCACAGATACGCAGTATTTT.

This chain uses TRBV28 with TRBJ2-7; no reliable D call. This CDR3 region has 13 residues. Germline CDR1 is MDHEN and CDR2 is SYDVKM. V gave up 2 bases and J gave up 0 bases, with 5 bases separating them. CDR3 nucleotides: TGTGCCAGCAGTTTAACTGACTCCTACGAGCAGTACTTC. Its translation: CASSLTDSYEQYF.

The chain joins TRBV2 to TRBJ2-3, with D perhaps matching TRBD2 (6 bases). Germline-derived CDR1 and CDR2 are SNHLY and FYNNEI. V lost 4 bases to trimming and J lost 11 bases, with 13 bases between them. This CDR3 has 12 amino acids. CDR3 sequence: CASSAQRVGQYF. CDR3 nucleotides: TGTGCCAGCAGTGCTCAGCGGGTGGGGCAGTATTTT.

This chain uses TRBV30 with TRBJ2-7; tentative D call: TRBD2 (5 bases). Trimming took off 1 base at V and 7 bases at J, with 11 bases between the two ends. The length of the CDR3 is 12 residues. Germline CDR1 reads GTSNPN; CDR2 reads SVGIG (reference sequence). The CDR3 nucleotides read TGTGCCTGGAGTGCAAAGAGGGAAGAGCAGTACTTC. Protein product: CAWSAKREEQYF.

The chain recombines TRBV2 with TRBJ2-2; TRBD1 matches 10 bases. CDR3 length equals 18 residues. Per the germline V gene, CDR1 is SNHLY and CDR2 is FYNNEI. The V gene end was trimmed by 6 bases and the J gene end by 4 bases; junction bases not matched to a gene: 14. The DNA for the CDR3 is TGTGCCAGCAGATTCGACAGGGGGCGCATGTCCGGCACCGGGGAGCTGTTTTTT. Its protein is CASRFDRGRMSGTGELFF.

This clone was observed a single time. The rearrangement uses TRBV9 and TRBJ2-3; 8 nucleotides align to TRBD2. Per germline, CDR1 SGDLS and CDR2 YYNGEE. V was pared by 7 bases and J by 4 bases, with 17 bases of the junction left unmatched. The CDR3 contains 17 residues. The CDR3, as DNA: TGTGCCAGCTTTCCGACTTCGAGGGCCGGGGGGGCAGATACGCAGTATTTT. Its protein is CASFPTSRAGGADTQYF.

The V and J genes are TRBV6-1 and TRBJ2-3; 13 bases match TRBD2. The V segment lost 5 bases and the J segment 4 bases; nucleotides outside the gene matches: 3. Germline V gene data show CDR1 as MNHNS and CDR2 as SASEGT. This CDR3 comprises 15 residues. DNA for the CDR3: TGTGCCAGCAGTCAACTAGCGGGAGGGCCAGATACGCAGTATTTT. Amino acid sequence: CASSQLAGGPDTQYF.

The J gene is TRBJ1-3, the V gene TRBV9; D not resolved. V was shortened by 0 bases and J by 8 bases, with 6 bases between the two germline ends. The CDR3 runs to 12 residues. Germline-derived CDR1 and CDR2 are SGDLS and YYNGEE. The CDR3 reads CASSVGGDTIYF. Written as DNA, the CDR3 is TGTGCCAGCAGCGTAGGGGGAGACACCATATATTTT. The entire variable domain, with the rest obtained from reference TRBV9 and TRBJ1-3, is as follows: DSGVTQTPKHLITATGQRVTLRCSPRSGDLSVYWYQQSLDQGLQFLIQYYNGEERAKGNILERFSAQQFPDLHSELNLSSLELGDSALYFCASSVGGDTIYFGEGSWLTVV.